A selection of T cell receptor beta chains follows, all from one sample in a study of Ad26.COV2.S vaccination and SARS-CoV-2 variants. TCRdb's copy holds only in-frame clones and misses some; the assay was immunoSEQ multiplex PCR. The table records 330,000 or so clones, 85% to 90% of them present only once. The sequencing used peripheral blood, collected in a trial of Ad26.COV2.S vaccine versus placebo. The receptors derive from a person aged 18-65 years who received the Ad26.COV2.S COVID-19 vaccine or a placebo. Both conserved end residues are part of each CDR3. The D gene is left open where the match is weak. Not every row has a clone size; where given, it reads once, few, many or a size class.

V gene	clone size	D gene	J gene	CDR3 DNA	CDR3 protein
TRBV5-1	.	.	TRBJ1-2	TGCGCCAGCAGCTTGTGGGACCATGGCTACACCTTC	CASSLWDHGYTF
TRBV6-2/TRBV6-3	.	.	TRBJ1-1	TGTGCCAGCAGTTACAGGGCGGCCACTGAAGCTTTCTTT	CASSYRAATEAFF
TRBV3-1/TRBV3-2	.	.	TRBJ1-1	TGTGCCAGCGGGAATACCCCTGAAGCTTTCTTT	CASGNTPEAFF
TRBV5-4	.	.	TRBJ2-1	TGTGCCAGCAGCTTGGCCGGTAGTATCAATGAGCAGTTCTTC	CASSLAGSINEQFF
TRBV5-4	.	TRBD1	TRBJ1-2	TGTGCCAGCAGCCTAAGGGACAGGGCGGGGAGCTACACCTTC	CASSLRDRAGSYTF
TRBV19	few	.	TRBJ1-5	TGTGCCAGTAGTATTTATGTATCCAATCAGCCCCAGCATTTT	CASSIYVSNQPQHF
TRBV9	.	.	TRBJ2-1	TGTGCCAGCAGCGTAGGGGTTAGCGGAAAAACCTACAATGAGCAGTTCTTC	CASSVGVSGKTYNEQFF
TRBV5-5	.	.	TRBJ1-1	TGTGCCACCAGACGGGGGAACACTGAAGCTTTCTTT	CATRRGNTEAFF
TRBV9	.	TRBD1	TRBJ2-5	TGTGCCAGCAGCCCGACAGGGGTGATCCAAGAGACCCAGTACTTC	CASSPTGVIQETQYF
TRBV2	.	.	TRBJ1-5	TGTGCCAGCAGTGAAGTTGTTGGGGCCTCTTATAGCAATCAGCCCCAGCATTTT	CASSEVVGASYSNQPQHF
TRBV7-7	.	.	TRBJ2-1	TGTGCCAGCAGCCGATCCCCGGGGGCGGCTAATGAGCAGTTCTTC	CASSRSPGAANEQFF
TRBV3-1/TRBV3-2	.	TRBD1	TRBJ2-3	TGTGCCAGCAACAGGGGCAACACAGATACGCAGTATTTT	CASNRGNTDTQYF
TRBV12-5	.	.	TRBJ2-5	TGTGCTAGTGGTTTGACTTTTGAGACCCAGTACTTC	CASGLTFETQYF
TRBV7-2	.	.	TRBJ1-1	TGTGCCAGCAGAACGGGGACCCTGGGGACTGAAGCTTTCTTT	CASRTGTLGTEAFF
TRBV12-3/TRBV12-4	.	TRBD1	TRBJ1-2	TGTGCCAGCAGTTGGAACAGGGGTGGCTACACCTTC	CASSWNRGGYTF
TRBV27	once	TRBD1	TRBJ1-1	TGTGCCAGCAAGTCCCAGCACGGACAGGGGGAATGGGGTTACACTGAAGCTTTCTTT	CASKSQHGQGEWGYTEAFF
TRBV18	.	.	TRBJ1-2	TGTGCCAGCTCACCACCGGAGGGCGGCGGGGACTATGGCTACACCTTC	CASSPPEGGGDYGYTF
TRBV6-6	.	.	TRBJ1-1	TGTGCCAGCAGCCGGAACACTGAAGCTTTCTTT	CASSRNTEAFF
TRBV12-3/TRBV12-4	.	.	TRBJ2-1	TGTGCCAGCAGTTTTCTGGCTGGTGGGCAGTTCTTC	CASSFLAGGQFF
TRBV3-1/TRBV3-2	.	TRBD1	TRBJ1-1	TGTGCCAGCACCGACCTTGGACAGGCCGAAGCTTTCTTT	CASTDLGQAEAFF
TRBV14	.	.	TRBJ1-1	TGTGCCAGCAGCCAAGATTTGGGGGAGGTGAACACTGAAGCTTTCTTT	CASSQDLGEVNTEAFF
TRBV25-1	.	.	TRBJ1-3	TGTGCCAGCAGAGAAACGACTCTATCTGGAAACACCATATATTTT	CASRETTLSGNTIYF
TRBV4-3	.	TRBD1	TRBJ2-1	TGCGCCAGCAGCCCAGGACAGGGTGGTCCCAATGAGCAGTTCTTC	CASSPGQGGPNEQFF
TRBV5-6	.	.	TRBJ2-2	TGTGCCAGCAGCTTCGGCGGCGGGGAGCTGTTTTTT	CASSFGGGELFF
TRBV7-2	.	TRBD1	TRBJ2-5	TGTGCCAGCAGCTTACAGGGGGCACGGGAGACCCAGTACTTC	CASSLQGARETQYF
TRBV5-1	.	TRBD1	TRBJ1-1	TGCGCCAGCAGCCGACCGGGACAGGGAGTCACTGAAGCTTTCTTT	CASSRPGQGVTEAFF
TRBV28	.	TRBD1	TRBJ1-4	TGTGCCTCCGCCCCTCCGACAGGGTTATCTAAAAAACTGTTTTTT	CASAPPTGLSKKLFF
TRBV12-3/TRBV12-4	once	.	TRBJ1-2	TGTGCCAGCAGTTTGGGTGGTGAAGGCTACACCTTC	CASSLGGEGYTF
TRBV5-4	.	TRBD1	TRBJ1-2	TGTGCCAGCAGCTTGTCCACAGGGGGCGCCGATGGCTACACCTTC	CASSLSTGGADGYTF
TRBV10-3	.	.	TRBJ2-3	TGTGCCATCAGTGAGTCTGGGGGTAGGAAAGATACGCAGTATTTT	CAISESGGRKDTQYF
TRBV4-1	few	TRBD1	TRBJ1-5	TGCGCCAGCAGCCAAGAACGAACAGGGGGCGGGCAGCCCCAGCATTTT	CASSQERTGGGQPQHF
TRBV6-2/TRBV6-3	.	.	TRBJ2-3	TGTGCCAGCAGTTACGGTCGGGTCCGGGGGCAAGGGTCGGATACGCAGTATTTT	CASSYGRVRGQGSDTQYF
TRBV4-3	.	.	TRBJ2-7	TGCGCCAGCAGCCAAGATTCCGGGACCTACGAGCAGTACTTC	CASSQDSGTYEQYF
TRBV7-2	few	.	TRBJ1-5	TGTGCCAGCAGCTGGGGTCCCCTCAATCAGCCCCAGCATTTT	CASSWGPLNQPQHF
TRBV12-3/TRBV12-4	.	.	TRBJ1-2	TGTGCCAGCAGTACACAGGACTATGGCTACACCTTC	CASSTQDYGYTF